The rows below give T cell receptor beta chains drawn from one sample of a study of graft-versus-host responses after intestinal transplantation. The method was immunoSEQ multiplex PCR; TCRdb's version includes in-frame clones alone and lacks a portion of them. The sample includes tens of thousands of clones, less than 95% of them seen just once. These receptors have no identified antigens. The source material was unstimulated CD8+ T cells sorted from spleen or lymph node cells, sampled before intestinal transplant. The source of these receptors is a human donor who received an intestinal transplant. The CDR3 runs from the conserved cysteine through the conserved F or W. The order of the fields is J gene, D gene, clone size, CDR3 length, V gene, CDR3 DNA, CDR3 protein. A D gene is named only where the DNA matches it firmly. The listing skips clone size in some rows; elsewhere it reads once, few, many or a size class.

TRBJ1-1 . . 14 TRBV5-8 TGTGCCAGCAGCTTGGGGGTACACAGCACTGAAGCTTTCTTT CASSLGVHSTEAFF
TRBJ2-1 . . 12 TRBV27 TGTGCCAGCAGTTTATCGGGCGAAGAGCAGTTCTTC CASSLSGEEQFF
TRBJ2-7 . . 13 TRBV9 TGTGCCAGCAGCGGTACTACCACCTACGAGCAGTACTTC CASSGTTTYEQYF
TRBJ1-1 TRBD1 . 14 TRBV5-1 TGCGCCAGCAGCCTAACAGGACAGGGCACTGAAGCTTTCTTT CASSLTGQGTEAFF
TRBJ2-7 . . 16 TRBV6-5 TGTGCCAGCAGTTATATACAGGGCCCACCCAACTACGAGCAGTACTTC CASSYIQGPPNYEQYF
TRBJ1-2 . . 13 TRBV6-5 TGTGCCAGCAGTCCAGGGTCTATCTATGGCTACACCTTC CASSPGSIYGYTF
TRBJ1-3 TRBD1 . 18 TRBV9 TGTGCCAGCAGCGGGGGACAGGGGGCCCGCCACTCTGGAAACACCATATATTTT CASSGGQGARHSGNTIYF
TRBJ2-1 TRBD2 . 16 TRBV2 TGTGCCAGCAGCCCCCCGACGGGGGGATCCTACAATGAGCAGTTCTTC CASSPPTGGSYNEQFF
TRBJ2-7 TRBD2 . 15 TRBV13 TGTGCCAGCAGCCCCGGGACTAGCGGGGGGGCCGCGCAGTACTTC CASSPGTSGGAAQYF
TRBJ2-7 . . 13 TRBV10-1 TGCGCCAGCAGTGAGGGGCTTTCGTACGAGCAGTACTTC CASSEGLSYEQYF
TRBJ1-2 TRBD1 once 11 TRBV19 TGTGCCAGCAGACAGGGTTACGGCTACACCTTC CASRQGYGYTF
TRBJ1-4 . . 13 TRBV7-2 TGTGCCAGCAGCTTCGGGGGGCGTGAAAAACTGTTTTTT CASSFGGREKLFF
TRBJ2-5 . . 14 TRBV7-9 TGTGCCAGCAGCTTCCCCCTAGCTCAAGAGACCCAGTACTTC CASSFPLAQETQYF
TRBJ2-1 TRBD2 . 14 TRBV5-6 TGTGCCAGCATCCGAAGCGGGGGGGCCAATGAGCAGTTCTTC CASIRSGGANEQFF
TRBJ1-1 . . 18 TRBV4-1 TGCGCCAGCAGCCAAGAGTTTGAATTTGCACCTATGAACACTGAAGCTTTCTTT CASSQEFEFAPMNTEAFF
TRBJ1-6 TRBD1 . 15 TRBV7-6 TGTGCCAGCAGGCCGGGACAGGGTTTTAATTCACCCCTCCACTTT CASRPGQGFNSPLHF
TRBJ2-4 . . 16 TRBV12-1 TGTGCCAGCAGCTTCGGAGGGGATACGGCCAAAAACATTCAGTACTTC CASSFGGDTAKNIQYF
TRBJ1-1 . . 12 TRBV29-1 TGCAGCGTCACCCAAGATCGAGCGGAAGCTTTCTTT CSVTQDRAEAFF
TRBJ2-7 TRBD2 . 15 TRBV9 TGTGCCAGCAGCTCCCTAGCGGGGGGACCCTACGAGCAGTACTTC CASSSLAGGPYEQYF
TRBJ2-3 . . 11 TRBV20-1 TGCAGTGCGTCGGAGACAGATACGCAGTATTTT CSASETDTQYF
TRBJ2-3 . . 15 TRBV2 TGTGCCAACGGATTCTCAGGGGAACCCACAGATACGCAGTATTTT CANGFSGEPTDTQYF
TRBJ2-1 . . 15 TRBV13 TGTGCCAGCAGCCCCTCGACAGGCGCCTACAATGAGCAGTTCTTC CASSPSTGAYNEQFF
TRBJ2-4 . . 12 TRBV2 TGTGCCAGCAGTGGAGGGAAAAACATTCAGTACTTC CASSGGKNIQYF
TRBJ1-1 . . 12 TRBV6-5 TGTGCCAGCCGGCAGGGCGGAACTGAAGCTTTCTTT CASRQGGTEAFF
TRBJ2-5 TRBD2 . 18 TRBV2 TGTGCCAGCAGTGAAGGACTAGCGGGGGGACGACTCCAAGAGACCCAGTACTTC CASSEGLAGGRLQETQYF
TRBJ2-5 TRBD2 . 16 TRBV6-1 TGTGCCAGCAGTGAGGCTAGCGGGGGGGTGGGGGAGACCCAGTACTTC CASSEASGGVGETQYF
TRBJ2-2 . once 14 TRBV27 TGTGCCAGCAGTTTAGACATCTTCACCGGGGAGCTGTTTTTT CASSLDIFTGELFF
TRBJ1-2 . few 14 TRBV5-6 TGTGCCAGCAGCTTGGGGCAGGGTCGGCGAGGCTACACCTTC CASSLGQGRRGYTF
TRBJ1-2 . . 13 TRBV2 TGTGCCAGCCCGGGGGGCCGGGCGGATGGCTACACCTTC CASPGGRADGYTF
TRBJ1-1 . . 14 TRBV9 TGTGCCAGCAGCCCAGCGGGGGGTGAGGGTGAAGCTTTCTTT CASSPAGGEGEAFF
TRBJ2-3 . . 14 TRBV19 TGTGCCAGTAGTATTGGTACAGGCCCAAACCTGCAGTATTTT CASSIGTGPNLQYF
TRBJ1-2 . . 15 TRBV27 TGTGCCAGCAGTGTACAGGCCTCCCTTAACTATGGCTACACCTTC CASSVQASLNYGYTF
TRBJ1-1 . . 14 TRBV4-1 TGCGCCAGTAGCCAAGGAACAGGACAGTTTGAAGCTTTCTTT CASSQGTGQFEAFF
TRBJ1-1 . . 16 TRBV7-8 TGTGCCAGCAGTCCCGGGGGGGGATGGGAGAACACTGAAGCTTTCTTT CASSPGGGWENTEAFF
TRBJ2-7 . . 12 TRBV5-4 TGTGCCAGCAGCTTGAGCGCGGGAGAGCAGTACTTC CASSLSAGEQYF
TRBJ2-5 TRBD2 . 17 TRBV7-6 TGTGCCAGCAGCTTAGGGCGGGGGGGCCTCCCCCAAGAGACCCAGTACTTC CASSLGRGGLPQETQYF
TRBJ1-5 TRBD1 . 15 TRBV27 TGTGCCAGCAGTTTGGGACAGGGGAGCCATCAGCCCCAGCATTTT CASSLGQGSHQPQHF
TRBJ2-7 TRBD1 . 12 TRBV5-1 TGCGCCAGCAGCTCAGGGGGTGGGGAGCAGTACTTC CASSSGGGEQYF
TRBJ1-2 . . 15 TRBV5-1 TGCGCCAGCAGCTTGGTAGGGGAAGCTAACTATGGCTACACCTTC CASSLVGEANYGYTF
TRBJ2-3 TRBD2 . 15 TRBV27 TGTGCCAGCAGTCTGACTAGCGCTTCCACAGATACGCAGTATTTT CASSLTSASTDTQYF
TRBJ2-5 TRBD2 once 16 TRBV2 TGTGCCAGCAGTGAAGCGCTGGGGACTACTGGGGAGACCCAGTACTTC CASSEALGTTGETQYF
TRBJ1-2 TRBD1 . 15 TRBV9 TGTGCCAGCAGCGCGGGGACAGCACCCCTATATGGCTACACCTTC CASSAGTAPLYGYTF
TRBJ2-2 TRBD2 . 19 TRBV2 TGTGCCAGCAGCCCGGGACTAGCTTTGTTTTTGCCAACCGCCGGGGAGCTGTTTTTT CASSPGLALFLPTAGELFF
TRBJ2-7 TRBD1 . 17 TRBV19 TGTGCCAGTAGTAGTTCCTCCGGGACAGGGAGTACCTACGAGCAGTACTTC CASSSSSGTGSTYEQYF
TRBJ2-5 . . 17 TRBV10-3 TGTGCCATCAGTGAGTCTCCCTCGCGGGGTTCCCAAGAGACCCAGTACTTC CAISESPSRGSQETQYF
TRBJ2-3 TRBD1 . 15 TRBV7-8 TGTGCCAGCAGCCCGACAGGGATGAGAGCAGATACGCAGTATTTT CASSPTGMRADTQYF
TRBJ2-7 . . 18 TRBV1 TGCACCAGCAGCCAGTTTTTGGTCCTTGACAGGGTACTCTACGAGCAGTACTTC CTSSQFLVLDRVLYEQYF
TRBJ2-1 TRBD2 once 15 TRBV9 TGTGCCAGCAGCGTAGCCAGCGGGGTATACAATGAGCAGTTCTTC CASSVASGVYNEQFF
TRBJ1-1 . . 13 TRBV4-2 TGTGCCAGCAGCCAAGGCGCCGGGACTGAAGCTTTCTTT CASSQGAGTEAFF
TRBJ2-2 . . 15 TRBV7-8 TGTGCCAGCAGCGTAAGGCAGGGTCCCACCGGGGAGCTGTTTTTT CASSVRQGPTGELFF
TRBJ1-2 . few 15 TRBV5-1 TGCGCCAGCAGCCCTCAGGTCGGGGGGAACTATGGCTACACCTTC CASSPQVGGNYGYTF
TRBJ2-7 . . 17 TRBV6-1 TGTGCCAGCAGTGAAGCGGGGGCTGGGGGAGCGTCCTACGAGCAGTACTTC CASSEAGAGGASYEQYF
TRBJ1-2 . . 16 TRBV13 TGTGCCAGCAGCTTAGTGGGGGGGCCAAAGAAGTGGGGCTACACCTTC CASSLVGGPKKWGYTF